This TCR beta chain was retrieved from a study of cytomegalovirus exposure and HLA in healthy donors (dated by TCRdb to about 2017). At the level of the whole study: An earlier analysis of around 600 of the donors reported about 250 Gb of sequence data and some 120 million unique TCR beta sequences from 190 million or so T cells. Roughly 320 gigabases of sequencing data and around 85 million unique TCR sequences made up an early release that covered around 640 HLA-typed donors. Of the roughly 430 genotyped donors, about 80% fell in the genetic ancestry cluster associated with self-reported Caucasian donors. The study aimed to test whether signatures of past pathogen exposure could be identified by cataloging public T cell receptors. Using immunosequencing, the study profiled T cell repertoires from roughly 650 subjects and related those repertoires to cytomegalovirus serostatus. A separate validation cohort of over a hundred different subjects was used in addition to the approximately 670-subject first cohort. To predict cytomegalovirus infection status, the study combined high-throughput TCR immunosequencing, statistical association of individual TCRs with disease status, and machine learning. To study patterns of TCR occurrence, a later analysis re-analyzed previously published TCR beta repertoires from 666 donors and added high-resolution HLA genotyping. Rather than using new phenotypic data, the later analysis identified candidate immune exposures from TCR beta sequences and from how often those sequences occurred across donors. An earlier analysis of 587 of the donors used high-throughput TCR beta sequencing to judge whether each TCR beta V gene segment behaved as functional or pseudogenic. Donor age, sex, ethnicity and CMV serostatus were compiled alongside the repertoire data. A later genetic analysis used genome-wide SNP genotypes for about 60% of the roughly 700 donors, treating that subset as a discovery cohort. Every repertoire in the discovery cohort had been generated on one and the same sequencing platform. Both class I and class II loci were covered by HLA typing, at four-digit resolution. Typing coverage differed by locus: A, B, C, DRB1 and DQB1 were typed in about 629-640 donors, DQA1 in approximately 520, DPA1 in 606, and DPB1 in approximately 450. Because of strong linkage in the cohort, roughly five DR-DQ haplotypes were treated as single units for association and clustering. Among 398 genotyped donors of the cohort, an average of around 240,000 unique TCR beta nucleotide sequences were sequenced per donor, roughly 20% of them non-productive.

Receptors were amplified or captured by the immunoSEQ multiplex PCR assay. For the multiplex PCR, a mixture combining 60 forward primers for TCR Vbeta segments and 13 reverse primers for TCR Jbeta segments was used. Amplification of the CDR3 region of rearranged TCR beta genes was performed with a multiplex PCR assay on genomic DNA. The Illumina HiSeq System was used to sequence the amplified TCR beta libraries as 87-base-pair reads. The authors' pipeline ran thus. Across the 666 repertoires, a later analysis counted some 81 million unique TCR beta chains, roughly 11 million of which were shared by at least two donors. Raw reads were error-corrected and collapsed into unique sequences with a nearest-neighbor algorithm that merged closely related sequences to remove PCR and sequencing errors. V, D and J gene segments were assigned by aligning CDR3 sequences to IMGT reference sequences. For a sequence to be retained, a match of at least six nucleotides to both a V gene segment and a J gene segment was required. A rearrangement was called productive if the CDR3 had no stop codons and remained in frame with V and J, and every other rearrangement was called non-productive. CDR3 was defined by IMGT convention, running from the second conserved V-encoded cysteine to the conserved J-encoded phenylalanine. In an earlier analysis of just under 600 of the donors, sequences lacking an unambiguous match to a single V gene segment were excluded. An earlier analysis of 500 to 700 of the donors classified V segments as functional when productive rearrangements were above 56.7% and as segregating when the standard deviation between donors was above 5%. A statistical classification framework was developed to diagnose cytomegalovirus status using the catalog of TCR beta chain sequences. In a later analysis, TCR nucleotide sequences were compared against IMGT/GENE-DB human TR gene sequences so that V and J genes could be assigned. In a later analysis, CDR3 sequences and most-parsimonious VDJ recombination scenarios were assigned using the TCRdist pipeline. In a later analysis, each TCR beta chain was defined by its CDR3 amino acid sequence together with its V-gene family, and reads lacking a unique V-gene family were excluded. A later analysis removed 600 or so highly shared, low-generation-probability nucleotide sequences to deal with suspected cross-contamination and a sequencing artifact. For each public chain, a later analysis derived a clonal expansion index from normalized ranks of inferred template counts within each repertoire. Generation probabilities in a later analysis came from a VDJ recombination model fitted to out-of-frame rearrangements, and those results were checked against IGoR. In a later analysis, hypergeometric tests were used to score TCR-TCR, TCR-HLA and TCR-CMV co-occurrence, with a repertoire-size bias correction applied to TCR pairs. False discovery rates were estimated in a later analysis by permuting HLA or CMV assignments 20 times. In a later analysis, co-occurring TCRs were grouped with DBSCAN, and TCRdist sequence similarity was added when clustering was performed within HLA-allele-positive subsets. For co-occurrence clustering, repertoires with fewer than 30,000 or more than 120,000 public chains were excluded, along with four or five repertoires with anomalous nucleotide sharing. In its TCRdb copy, this immuneACCESS table keeps in-frame sequences only and misses some clones. Where compared with another copy, unresolved V genes explain less than half of these, and the others have no known cause. The D gene and trimming were derived from the DNA, and the V and J assignments and clone size from that table. For this sample there are over 200,000 clones; 75% to 85% appear just once. In total, the top ten clones hold roughly 2.5% of the sample.

Overall study results and their limits: The classifier was reported to diagnose cytomegalovirus status with high specificity and sensitivity in both the original and validation cohorts. According to a later analysis, parvovirus B19, influenza, CMV and Epstein-Barr virus appeared linked to several top co-occurrence clusters. Some IMGT-functional V segments, including TRBV6-2 and TRBV6-3, could not be distinguished by the 87-base-pair reads and were therefore excluded. The earlier analysis of approximately 590 of the donors excluded roughly 17 rarely observed V segments, including chromosome 9 orphons, because counts were too low. V-gene and J-gene trimming of TCR beta chains was associated with a missense DCLRE1C variant in a later genetic analysis, and the association was replicated in an independent cohort. Correlated functional status among segregating V segments might be attributable to linkage disequilibrium, but an unknown experimental factor could not be ruled out. The authors suggested that the approach could potentially be generalized to other disease states and immunological phenotypes. A group of highly shared sequence variants was considered likely to be a technical artifact of the sequencing pipeline. For the cohort, immune exposure information was limited to CMV serostatus. In the study, around 150 TCR beta chains were listed as associated with cytomegalovirus. Because some donors lacked HLA typing at each locus, the association tests relied only on the typed subset. According to a later analysis, TCR association rates differed among HLA loci, with DRB1 alleles showing the most associated TCRs and HLA-C alleles showing the fewest. A further reported finding was that TCR beta sequences accurately predicted the HLA-A and HLA-B alleles for most subjects in the first cohort. Most TCR sequences were observed very rarely across donors, whereas some public TCRs were present in many individuals. Three of the identified cytomegalovirus-associated TCR beta chains were confirmed in vitro to be specific for cytomegalovirus antigens. According to a later analysis, most CMV-associated TCR beta chains appeared to be HLA-restricted, and the HLA associations seemed to be driven largely by CMV exposure. An earlier analysis of approximately 540 of the donors showed that most TCR beta V segments appeared in productive rearrangements either about 87% or about 30% of the time, which broadly matched IMGT annotations. A later genetic analysis reported fewer N-insertions in productive TCRs among donors in an Asian-associated ancestry cluster than the roughly 700-donor mean. In this cohort, only TCR beta chains were sequenced, and detectable features were limited by the absence of alpha or paired-chain data. A later analysis associated 15,000 to 20,000 TCR beta sequences with specific HLA alleles at a false discovery rate of 0.05. A later analysis found that HLA-associated TCR beta chains were more clonally expanded and had lower generation probabilities than equally common non-associated chains. Strong co-occurrence of HLA alleles, especially DR and DQ, made assigning TCR associations to individual alleles difficult. The presence/absence analyses assumed that sequencing depth was roughly uniform across donors, and that assumption may not be true.

The cohort comprised around 690 healthy bone marrow donors. At the time of sampling, every cohort member was nominally healthy, though immune exposures that went unrecorded were likely present. The donor tested CMV seropositive and was one of the 289 seropositive cohort members. Every donor gave a peripheral blood sample, and the peripheral blood mononuclear cells from that sample were used for TCR beta sequencing. Genomic DNA extraction from the blood cell samples was performed with the Qiagen DNeasy Blood Extraction Kit. Regarding this clone: Its binding antigen is unknown. No base qualities exist here, and no much larger clone lies one base off it.

The CDR3 measures 19 amino acids from cysteine to phenylalanine. CDR3 DNA is the only sequence kept; it has 57 bases, read in frame from the first base. The germline V and J ends show losses of 4 bases and 3 bases respectively, and no gene match explains 17 bases of the junction. From a lookup of the germline V gene, CDR1 and CDR2 are LGHNA and YNFKEQ. Source material: PBMCs. The clonotype was recovered from a woman aged 55-70 years in good health and CMV-seropositive. The V and J genes are TRBV4-2 and TRBJ2-7; TRBD2 aligns with 11 central bases. The DNA sequence is TGTGCCAGCAGCCGTAGAAATATGGGACTAGCGGAGGTACACTACGAGCAGTACTTC. Its coded protein is CASSRRNMGLAEVHYEQYF.